The subject of this entry is one TCR beta chain. The data stem from a study of blood T cell repertoires in COVID-19. Looking at the study overall: From the United States, Italy and Spain came samples of acute and convalescent COVID-19.

In germline, CDR1 is KGHSH, CDR2 LQKENI. J gave up 5 bases and V 2 bases, and 4 bases lay outside the gene matches. This CDR3 region has 14 residues. The repertoire was sequenced with immunoSEQ multiplex PCR; TCRdb's copy has only in-frame clones and lacks some. Of roughly 120,000 clones in the sample, 85% to 90% are singletons; the top ten hold around 5.5%. The sample consisted of peripheral blood. The sequence was collected from a woman aged 55-69 years with COVID-19, enrolled during active disease. The rearrangement links TRBV18 to TRBJ2-5, with TRBD1 matching 8 bases. CDR3 coding DNA: TGTGCCAGCTCACCAAAGACAGGGGAGGAGACCCAGTACTTC. Its translation: CASSPKTGEETQYF.